Listed below are T cell receptor beta chains from one sample, sequenced in a study of T cells in Graves' hyperthyroidism and ophthalmopathy. TCRdb itself ran the multiplex PCR reads through MiXCR, one entry per CDR3 protein. In the table there are 250,000 to 300,000 distinct CDR3 sequences, roughly 15% of which are singletons. Sequenced material: blood. All receptors derive from a woman aged 40 to 50 with Graves' hyperthyroidism. The CDR3 runs from the conserved cysteine through the conserved F or W. D genes are given only for firm matches. Part of the rows lack a size; the others show once, few, many or a class for expanded clones.

v_call: TRBV20-1
clone_size: .
j_call: TRBJ2-3
d_call: TRBD2
cdr3_nt: TGCAGTGCTAGCCCCGGACTAGCGGGAGGGCAAGGAGATACGCAGTATTTT
cdr3_aa: CSASPGLAGGQGDTQYF

v_call: TRBV5-6
clone_size: .
j_call: TRBJ2-2
d_call: .
cdr3_nt: TGTGCCAGCAGCTTGGAAGGACTGGAAACCGGGGAGCTGTTTTTT
cdr3_aa: CASSLEGLETGELFF

v_call: TRBV7-8
clone_size: many
j_call: TRBJ1-2
d_call: .
cdr3_nt: TGTGCCAGCAGCCCCCTTGGCAGCGGGGGCGCCTCGCCTGGCTACACCTTC
cdr3_aa: CASSPLGSGGASPGYTF

v_call: TRBV20-1
clone_size: many
j_call: TRBJ2-3
d_call: TRBD2
cdr3_nt: TGCAGTGCTAGGCCCGGGACTAGCGGGACAGATACGCAGTATTTT
cdr3_aa: CSARPGTSGTDTQYF

v_call: TRBV19
clone_size: .
j_call: TRBJ2-7
d_call: .
cdr3_nt: TGTGCCAGTAGTCCCCCCTTTACAGCCTACGAGCAGTACTTC
cdr3_aa: CASSPPFTAYEQYF

v_call: TRBV7-2
clone_size: few
j_call: TRBJ2-3
d_call: .
cdr3_nt: TGTGCCAGCAGCTTAGATTGGGGGCTGGAAGATACGCAGTATTTT
cdr3_aa: CASSLDWGLEDTQYF

v_call: TRBV3-1
clone_size: few
j_call: TRBJ2-1
d_call: .
cdr3_nt: TGTGCCAGCAGCCAGGGGGCAGGACCCAATGAGCAGTTCTTC
cdr3_aa: CASSQGAGPNEQFF

v_call: TRBV6-1
clone_size: few
j_call: TRBJ2-1
d_call: .
cdr3_nt: TGTGCCAGCAGGGGCTTGAGCTCCTACAATGAGCAGTTCTTC
cdr3_aa: CASRGLSSYNEQFF

v_call: TRBV6-1
clone_size: many
j_call: TRBJ2-2
d_call: .
cdr3_nt: TGTGCCAGCAGTGGAGGGGACACCGGGGAGCTGTTTTTT
cdr3_aa: CASSGGDTGELFF

v_call: TRBV6-1
clone_size: many
j_call: TRBJ1-5
d_call: .
cdr3_nt: TGTGCCAGCAGTGACGATCGGGACACCCAGCATTTT
cdr3_aa: CASSDDRDTQHF

v_call: TRBV28
clone_size: many
j_call: TRBJ2-1
d_call: TRBD2
cdr3_nt: TGTGCCAGCAGTTCAACGGGACTAGCGGGAGGGAATGAGCAGTTCTTC
cdr3_aa: CASSSTGLAGGNEQFF